The 22 T cell receptor beta chains below come from one sample, sequenced in a study of blood T cell repertoires in COVID-19. TCRdb keeps only in-frame clones here, not all; method: immunoSEQ multiplex PCR. This table has over 200,000 clones, about 86% appearing once. Sequences were obtained from PBMCs or T cells enriched from blood (not recorded which). Receptors originate from a woman between 50 and 59 years old in a cohort exposed to, infected with or recovered from COVID-19 (not recorded which).

The chain recombines TRBV5-5 with TRBJ2-1; D uncertain. Germline V lookup: CDR1 SGHKS, CDR2 YYEKEE (reference sequence). V lost 2 bases to trimming and J lost 7 bases, with 16 bases between them. The CDR3 is 15 residues long. The CDR3 DNA is TGTGCCAGCAGCTTAGTCGGCAGCGAAATGAATGAGCAGTTCTTC. This translates into CASSLVGSEMNEQFF.

The chain employs TRBV9 and TRBJ2-7; 9 nucleotides line up with TRBD1. J was trimmed by 3 bases and V by 4 bases; bases with no gene match: 5. Germline V lookup: CDR1 SGDLS, CDR2 YYNGEE. The CDR3 is 14 amino acids. CDR3 loop: CASSRGQGDYEQYF. The DNA for the CDR3 is TGTGCCAGCAGCCGGGGACAGGGAGACTACGAGCAGTACTTC.

Comments on this clone: The identical CDR3 is also encoded by other nucleotide sequences in the sample. The V call is TRBV30, the J call TRBJ1-2; no reliable D call. The CDR3 contains 11 residues. The V end was cut by 0 bases, the J end by 8 bases, with 7 bases between. Germline CDR1 reads GTSNPN; CDR2 reads SVGIG (reference sequence). Here the CDR3 reads CAWSVGGGYTF. The CDR3 DNA is TGTGCCTGGAGTGTAGGAGGGGGCTACACCTTC.

The chain couples TRBV20-1 to TRBJ2-3; D gene uncertain. The CDR3 runs 11 residues. V was trimmed by 6 bases and J by 6 bases, leaving 10 bases between them. CDR1 is DFQATT, CDR2 SNEGSKA, per germline (reference sequence). The CDR3 DNA reads TGCAGTGCGCTAGTAGCCGATACGCAGTATTTT. Protein sequence: CSALVADTQYF.

J is TRBJ1-1 and V is TRBV7-2, with unresolved D. Per germline, CDR1 SGHTA and CDR2 FQGNSA. There are 13 residues in the CDR3. With 2 bases removed from V and 4 bases from J, the gap between germline ends came to 8 bases. The DNA of the CDR3 is TGTGCCAGCAGCTTACCCGGTGGCACTGAAGCTTTCTTT. Its translation is CASSLPGGTEAFF.

This clone has a handful of counts. The chain links TRBV4-1 to TRBJ2-2; possible D gene TRBD1, 6 bases. Germline V gene lookup returns CDR1 MGHRA and CDR2 YSYEKL. The CDR3 runs to 16 residues. Trimming pared 1 base from V and 5 bases from J, leaving 14 bases between. The CDR3 DNA sequence: TGCGCCAGCAGCCAAGGGGGATACAGGGAAACCGGGGAGCTGTTTTTT. Encoded protein: CASSQGGYRETGELFF.

This chain connects TRBV6-6 to TRBJ2-2; 8 bases map to TRBD1. Germline-derived CDR1 and CDR2 are MNHNY and SVGAGI (reference sequence). This CDR3 spans 15 amino acids. V was pared by 5 bases and J by 5 bases, with 7 bases of the junction left unmatched. CDR3 residues: CASSKGQGWTGELFF. CDR3 DNA: TGTGCCAGCAGTAAAGGACAGGGATGGACCGGGGAGCTGTTTTTT.

The V gene is TRBV4-3, the J gene TRBJ1-6; 8 nucleotides agree with TRBD1. V shed 8 bases and J 7 bases; nucleotides not matched to a gene: 13. The CDR3 sequence is 16 residues long. CDR1 is LGHNA and CDR2 is YSLEER in the germline V gene. DNA of the CDR3: TGCGCCAGCCGACCAGAGACAGGGGCTCCGAATTCACCCCTCCACTTT. This sequence encodes CASRPETGAPNSPLHF.

The chain recombines TRBV28 with TRBJ2-1; 9 bases align to TRBD2. The CDR3 sequence is 15 residues long. Germline V CDR1 and CDR2: MDHEN, SYDVKM. Trimming took 3 bases from V and 10 from J; bases not matched to a gene: 10. The CDR3 DNA reads as TGTGCCAGCAGTTTCCGGGCGGGGGGGCTGGAGGAGCAGTTCTTC. It codes for CASSFRAGGLEEQFF.

The CDR3 bases are TGTGCCAGCACCCCTGGACAGGGTAGGAGGGCTTTCTTT. Its protein is CASTPGQGRRAFF. This chain links TRBV7-2 with TRBJ1-1; 8 bases fit TRBD1. The CDR3 is 13 amino acids. Germline V gene data show CDR1 as SGHTA and CDR2 as FQGNSA. With V trimmed by 7 bases and J by 11 bases, 12 bases remained unmatched.

This clone was counted once. This chain uses TRBV5-1 with TRBJ1-2; D perhaps matches TRBD1 (5 bases). The CDR3 consists of 19 residues. Trimming stripped 7 bases from V and 3 bases from J, with 31 bases between. Germline values: CDR1 SGHRS, CDR2 YFSETQ. The CDR3 spells CASGNGEPDRDSLYYGYTF. CDR3 nucleotides: TGCGCCAGCGGGAACGGGGAACCCGACCGGGACTCATTATACTATGGCTACACCTTC.

The J gene is TRBJ2-1, the V gene TRBV5-1; 9 bases are shared with TRBD1. The CDR3 covers 16 residues. Per the germline V gene, CDR1 is SGHRS and CDR2 is YFSETQ. Trimming cost V 0 bases and J 5 bases; bases outside gene matches: 6. CDR3 sequence (DNA): TGCGCCAGCAGCTTGGGGGGGACAGGGACGAACAATGAGCAGTTCTTC. Translating it yields CASSLGGTGTNNEQFF.

For the CDR3, the DNA is TGTGCCAGCAGTTATCAGGGAAAGGGCACTGAAGCTTTCTTT. This encodes CASSYQGKGTEAFF. The rearrangement joins TRBV2 to TRBJ1-1; D might be TRBD1 (5 bases). The germline V and J ends were trimmed by 5 bases and 4 bases, with 14 bases remaining between them. The CDR3 totals 14 residues. Per the germline V gene, CDR1 is SNHLY and CDR2 is FYNNEI. Full variable domain (rest looked up from reference TRBV2 and TRBJ1-1): EPEVTQTPSHQVTQMGQEVILRCVPISNHLYFYWYRQILGQKVEFLVSFYNNEISEKSEIFDDQFSVERPDGSNFTLKIRSTKLEDSAMYFCASSYQGKGTEAFFGQGTRLTVV.

As concerns this clone: The same CDR3 arises from other DNA sequences in this sample as well. The V call is TRBV3-1 (or the pseudogene TRBV3-2), the J call TRBJ1-2; D is undetermined. This CDR3 has 14 amino acids. Trimming took 0 bases from V and 2 from J, leaving 7 bases between them. The germline gives CDR1 LGHDT, CDR2 YNNKEL (reference sequence). CDR3 protein: CASSQESRNYGYTF. The CDR3 DNA is TGTGCCAGCAGCCAAGAAAGCAGGAACTATGGCTACACCTTC.

This clone was seen just once. The chain recombines TRBV5-1 with TRBJ2-1; tentatively, D is TRBD1 (5 bases). Trimming shortened V by 2 bases and J by 4 bases, and 13 bases separated the two germline ends. The CDR3 has 15 amino acids. Germline CDR1 and CDR2: SGHRS and YFSETQ. DNA for the CDR3: TGCGCCAGCAGCTTAACAAGCAGGACATACAATGAGCAGTTCTTC. This codes for CASSLTSRTYNEQFF.

The chain is built from TRBV3-1 (or the pseudogene TRBV3-2) and TRBJ2-3; 9 positions match TRBD2. Unmatched junction bases numbered 7, after V lost 1 base and J lost 5 bases. The CDR3 contains 16 residues. Germline CDR1 LGHDT, CDR2 YNNKEL (reference sequence). As DNA, the CDR3 is TGTGCCAGCAGCCAAGTCTTGCGGGGGGGCGGAGATACGCAGTATTTT. Protein product: CASSQVLRGGGDTQYF.

This sequence joins TRBV5-1 and TRBJ2-6, with 7 bases fitting TRBD1. Germline CDR1 SGHRS, CDR2 YFSETQ. The CDR3 runs to 16 residues. V trimming: 2 bases; J trimming: 1 base; junction bases outside the gene matches: 3. The CDR3 is CASSLQGLSGANVLTF. The CDR3 DNA reads as TGCGCCAGCAGCTTACAGGGGCTGTCTGGGGCCAACGTCCTGACTTTC.

This clone was found a few times. The chain has TRBV12-3 or TRBV12-4 and TRBJ1-2; 7 nucleotides agree with TRBD1. The CDR3 is 12 amino acids. V shed 6 bases and J 6 bases; nucleotides not matched to a gene: 4. The CDR3 spells CASSSTGDGYTF. The CDR3 bases are TGTGCCAGCAGCAGTACAGGGGATGGCTACACCTTC.

The rearrangement uses TRBV15 and TRBJ2-1; 11 bases map to TRBD2. Germline CDR1 and CDR2: LNHNV and YYDKDF (reference sequence). Unmatched junction bases numbered 9, after V lost 9 bases and J lost 8 bases. This CDR3 has 14 amino acids. The CDR3 region has the DNA TGTGCCACGACCTTAGCGGGGGGGCGGGATGAGCAGTTCTTC. It encodes CATTLAGGRDEQFF.

V usage is TRBV19 and J usage is TRBJ2-5, with D perhaps TRBD2 (6 bases). CDR1 and CDR2 from the germline V gene are LNHDA and SQIVND (reference sequence). The V end was cut by 4 bases, the J end by 2 bases, with 20 bases between. The CDR3 contains 17 residues. The chain's CDR3 is CASSTFGLLAVQETQYF. The CDR3 DNA reads TGTGCCAGTAGTACGTTTGGACTACTGGCGGTACAAGAGACCCAGTACTTC.

The chain is built from TRBV5-1 and TRBJ2-5; TRBD2 agrees at 11 bases. V lost 0 bases, J lost 1 base, and 2 bases stayed unmatched. The CDR3 has 16 amino acids. Germline loops: CDR1 SGHRS, CDR2 YFSETQ. The CDR3 bases are TGCGCCAGCAGCTTGGGACTAGCGGGGTCCCAAGAGACCCAGTACTTC. Protein sequence: CASSLGLAGSQETQYF.

The count of this clone is one. The CDR3 DNA sequence: TGCGCCAGCAGCTTGGCATTGCAGGGGGCAGGGGGTAATTCACCCCTCCACTTT. Its translation: CASSLALQGAGGNSPLHF. The chain couples TRBV5-1 to TRBJ1-6, with 8 bases matching TRBD1. The CDR3 spans 18 residues. Germline CDR1 and CDR2: SGHRS and YFSETQ. With V trimmed by 0 bases and J by 6 bases, 11 bases remained unmatched.